This T cell receptor beta chain emerged from a study of T cells after yellow fever vaccination. For the study at large: For low cell numbers, libraries were made with SMART-Seq v4 Ultra Low Input. Whole-study results and caveats: Post-booster samples contained most primary-vaccination clones (just under 98% CD4, approximately 88% CD8). High-abundance clonotypes from the bulk population could contaminate FACS-sorted repertoires.

In making TCR cDNA, 5'RACE template switching added a universal primer site and UMIs to it. TCRdb redid the calling of the 5' RACE reads with MiXCR, one entry per CDR3 protein. Among 150,000 to 200,000 distinct CDR3 sequences, 5.5% to 7.5% were seen once, and the ten largest hold roughly 3%. Many counts were recorded for this clonotype. No antigen is known for it. This receptor was obtained from a man between 18 and 35 years old who received the YFV17D yellow fever vaccine. Sequenced here: CD4+ T cells sorted from PBMCs, sampled on the day of the first yellow fever vaccination.

CDR3 residues: CASSPLGQAAPEETQYF. CDR3 DNA sequence: TGTGCCAGCAGCCCGCTTGGACAGGCGGCCCCCGAAGAGACCCAGTACTTC. The rearrangement joins TRBV6-2 or TRBV6-3 to TRBJ2-5; 7 nucleotides match TRBD1. V lost 6 bases to trimming and J lost 3 bases; unmatched junction nucleotides: 16. The CDR3 has 17 residues. CDR1 and CDR2 from the germline V gene are MNHEY and SVGEGT.